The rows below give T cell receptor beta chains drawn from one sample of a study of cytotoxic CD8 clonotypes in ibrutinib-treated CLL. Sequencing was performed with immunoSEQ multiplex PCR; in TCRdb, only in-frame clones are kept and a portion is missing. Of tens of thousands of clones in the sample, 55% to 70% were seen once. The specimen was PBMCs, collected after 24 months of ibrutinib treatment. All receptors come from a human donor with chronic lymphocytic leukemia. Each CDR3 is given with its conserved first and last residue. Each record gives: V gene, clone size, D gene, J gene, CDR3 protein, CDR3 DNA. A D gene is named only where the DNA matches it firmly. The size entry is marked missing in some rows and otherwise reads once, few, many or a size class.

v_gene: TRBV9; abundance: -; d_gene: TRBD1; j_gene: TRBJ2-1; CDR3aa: CASSVSGQGYNEQFF; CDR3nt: TGTGCCAGCAGCGTCTCGGGACAGGGCTACAATGAGCAGTTCTTC
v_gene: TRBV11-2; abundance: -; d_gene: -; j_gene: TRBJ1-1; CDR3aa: CASSLGGSPPEAFF; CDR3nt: TGTGCCAGCAGCTTAGGGGGCTCCCCACCTGAAGCTTTCTTT
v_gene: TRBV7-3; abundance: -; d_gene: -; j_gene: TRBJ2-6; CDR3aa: CASSTQRGSGANVLTF; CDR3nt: TGTGCCAGCAGCACGCAGAGGGGCTCTGGGGCCAACGTCCTGACTTTC
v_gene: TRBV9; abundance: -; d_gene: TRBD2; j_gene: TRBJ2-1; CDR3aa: CASSASGGAYNEQFF; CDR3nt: TGTGCCAGCAGCGCTAGCGGGGGGGCCTACAATGAGCAGTTCTTC
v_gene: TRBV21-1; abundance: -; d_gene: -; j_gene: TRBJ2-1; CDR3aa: CASSKCGQATYNEQFF; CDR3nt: TGTGCCAGCAGCAAATGCGGACAGGCTACCTACAATGAGCAGTTCTTC
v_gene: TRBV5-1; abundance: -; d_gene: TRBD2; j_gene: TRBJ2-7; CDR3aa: CASSSAGLASYEQYF; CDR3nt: TGCGCCAGCAGCTCCGCGGGACTAGCGTCCTACGAGCAGTACTTC
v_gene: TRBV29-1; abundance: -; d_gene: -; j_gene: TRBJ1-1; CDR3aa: CSADGGSEAFF; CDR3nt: TGCAGCGCGGACGGGGGATCTGAAGCTTTCTTT
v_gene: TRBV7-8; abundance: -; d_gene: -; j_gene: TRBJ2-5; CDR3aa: CASSLSLYQETQYF; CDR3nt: TGTGCCAGCAGCTTGAGTTTATACCAAGAGACCCAGTACTTC
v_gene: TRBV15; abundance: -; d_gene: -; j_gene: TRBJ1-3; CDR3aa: CATSREGGLGGNTIYF; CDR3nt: TGTGCCACCAGCAGAGAAGGGGGGCTCGGTGGAAACACCATATATTTT
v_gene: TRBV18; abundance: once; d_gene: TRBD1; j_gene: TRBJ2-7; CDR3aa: CASSPRGSTGTASYEQYF; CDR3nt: TGTGCCAGCTCACCCAGGGGGAGTACCGGGACAGCCTCCTACGAGCAGTACTTC
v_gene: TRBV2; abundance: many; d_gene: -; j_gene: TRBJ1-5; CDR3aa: CASSEGSTGNKPQHF; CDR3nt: TGTGCCAGCAGTGAAGGTTCAACGGGGAACAAGCCCCAGCATTTT
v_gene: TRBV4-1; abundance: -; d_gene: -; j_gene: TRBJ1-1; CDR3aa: CASSQEGVFQGGAEAFF; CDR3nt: TGCGCCAGCAGCCAAGAGGGTGTTTTTCAGGGTGGGGCTGAAGCTTTCTTT
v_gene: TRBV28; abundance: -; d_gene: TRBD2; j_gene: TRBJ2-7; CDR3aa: CASRRTSGRVYEQYF; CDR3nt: TGTGCCAGCAGGCGTACTAGCGGAAGAGTCTACGAGCAGTACTTC
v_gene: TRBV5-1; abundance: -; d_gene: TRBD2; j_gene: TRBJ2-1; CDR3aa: CASSLAGTSGGSEQFF; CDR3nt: TGCGCCAGCAGCTTGGCGGGGACTAGCGGGGGAAGTGAGCAGTTCTTC
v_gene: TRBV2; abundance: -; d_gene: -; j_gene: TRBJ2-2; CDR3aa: CASSERDTLSGELFF; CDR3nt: TGTGCCAGCAGTGAACGGGACACCCTCTCCGGGGAGCTGTTTTTT
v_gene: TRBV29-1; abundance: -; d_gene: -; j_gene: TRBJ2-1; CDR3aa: CSVVVTRPAYNEQFF; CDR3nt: TGCAGCGTTGTAGTCACCAGACCGGCCTACAATGAGCAGTTCTTC
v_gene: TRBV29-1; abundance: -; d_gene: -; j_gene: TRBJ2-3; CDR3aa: CSVGPRGDTQYF; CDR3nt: TGCAGCGTTGGGCCCCGGGGAGATACGCAGTATTTT
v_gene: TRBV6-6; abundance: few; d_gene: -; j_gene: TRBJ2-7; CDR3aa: CASSLGTSYEQYF; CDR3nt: TGTGCCAGCAGTTTAGGCACCTCCTACGAGCAGTACTTC
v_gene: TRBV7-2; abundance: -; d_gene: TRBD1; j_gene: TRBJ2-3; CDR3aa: CASSLAFGTVTDTQYF; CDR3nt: TGTGCCAGCAGCTTGGCATTCGGGACAGTCACAGATACGCAGTATTTT
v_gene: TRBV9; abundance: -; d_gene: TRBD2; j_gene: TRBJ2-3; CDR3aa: CASSVLTSGGADTQYF; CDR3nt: TGTGCCAGCAGCGTGCTGACTAGCGGGGGGGCGGATACGCAGTATTTT
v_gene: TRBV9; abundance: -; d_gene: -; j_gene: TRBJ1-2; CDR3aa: CASSAQTDGSYGYTF; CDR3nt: TGTGCCAGCAGCGCGCAGACCGACGGTTCCTATGGCTACACCTTC
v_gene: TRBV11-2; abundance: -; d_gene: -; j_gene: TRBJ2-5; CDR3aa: CASSWAPGSQETQYF; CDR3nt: TGTGCCAGCAGCTGGGCACCCGGGAGCCAAGAGACCCAGTACTTC
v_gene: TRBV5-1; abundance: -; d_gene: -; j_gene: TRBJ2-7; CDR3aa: CASSPTSHEQYF; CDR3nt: TGCGCCAGCAGCCCTACGAGCCACGAGCAGTACTTC
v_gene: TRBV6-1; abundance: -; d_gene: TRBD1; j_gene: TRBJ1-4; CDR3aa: CASSLQGIKEKLFF; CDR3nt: TGTGCCAGCAGTTTACAGGGGATTAAGGAAAAACTGTTTTTT
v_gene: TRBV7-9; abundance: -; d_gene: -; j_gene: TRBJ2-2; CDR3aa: CASSLVSGPTGELFF; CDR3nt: TGTGCCAGCAGCTTAGTGTCAGGGCCTACCGGGGAGCTGTTTTTT
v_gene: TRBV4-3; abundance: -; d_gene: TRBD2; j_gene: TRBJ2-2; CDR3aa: CASSQEPLAGDPTGELFF; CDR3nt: TGCGCCAGCAGCCAAGAACCTCTAGCGGGGGACCCGACCGGGGAGCTGTTTTTT
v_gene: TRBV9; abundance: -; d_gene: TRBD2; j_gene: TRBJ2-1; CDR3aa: CASSGGASGNNEQFF; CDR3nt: TGTGCCAGCAGCGGTGGGGCTAGCGGGAACAATGAGCAGTTCTTC
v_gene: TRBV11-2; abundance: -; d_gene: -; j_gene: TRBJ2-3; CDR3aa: CASSLPRIEGDTQYF; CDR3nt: TGTGCCAGCAGCTTACCGAGGATCGAGGGAGATACGCAGTATTTT
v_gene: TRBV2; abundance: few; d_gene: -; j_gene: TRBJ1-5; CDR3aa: CASSDSTQPQHF; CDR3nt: TGTGCCAGCAGTGATAGCACGCAGCCCCAGCATTTT
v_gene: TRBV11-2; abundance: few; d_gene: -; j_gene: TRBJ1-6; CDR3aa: CASSLDRPGANSPLHF; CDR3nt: TGTGCCAGCAGCTTAGATCGCCCGGGGGCAAATTCACCCCTCCACTTT
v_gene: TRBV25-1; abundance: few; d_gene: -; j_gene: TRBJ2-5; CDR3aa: CASSEGVGREQETQYF; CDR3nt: TGTGCCAGCAGTGAAGGGGTAGGCAGGGAGCAAGAGACCCAGTACTTC
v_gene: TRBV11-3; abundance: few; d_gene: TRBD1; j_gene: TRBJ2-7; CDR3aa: CASSASGTGDFEQYF; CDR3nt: TGTGCCAGCAGCGCTTCCGGGACAGGGGACTTCGAGCAGTACTTC
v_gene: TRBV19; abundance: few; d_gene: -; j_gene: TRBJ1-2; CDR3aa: CASVGRAVGGYTF; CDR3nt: TGTGCCAGTGTCGGCAGGGCGGTAGGAGGCTACACCTTC
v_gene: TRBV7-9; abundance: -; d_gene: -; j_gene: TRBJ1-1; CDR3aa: CASSSGTFMNTEAFF; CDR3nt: TGTGCCAGCAGCTCCGGGACGTTCATGAACACTGAAGCTTTCTTT
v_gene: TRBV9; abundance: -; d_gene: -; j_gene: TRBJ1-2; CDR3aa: CASSVGEGSYGYTF; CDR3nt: TGTGCCAGCAGCGTAGGGGAGGGCAGCTATGGCTACACCTTC
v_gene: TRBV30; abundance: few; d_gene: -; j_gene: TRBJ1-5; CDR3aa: CAWSVRDPRNQPQHF; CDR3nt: TGTGCCTGGAGTGTCCGGGACCCCCGCAATCAGCCCCAGCATTTT
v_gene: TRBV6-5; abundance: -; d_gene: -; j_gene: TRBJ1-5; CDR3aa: CASSPVWGLNQPQHF; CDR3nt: TGTGCCAGCAGCCCGGTTTGGGGACTTAATCAGCCCCAGCATTTT
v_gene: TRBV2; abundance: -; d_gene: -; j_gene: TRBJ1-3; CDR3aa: CATREEGNTIYF; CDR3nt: TGTGCCACTCGCGAAGAAGGGAACACCATATATTTT
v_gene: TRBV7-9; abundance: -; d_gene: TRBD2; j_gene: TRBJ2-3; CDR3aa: CASSLTSGRDTQYF; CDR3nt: TGTGCCAGCAGCCTTACTAGCGGGCGGGATACGCAGTATTTT
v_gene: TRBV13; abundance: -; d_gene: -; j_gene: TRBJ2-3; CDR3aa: CASSLQRTDTQYF; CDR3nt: TGTGCCAGCAGCCTACAGAGGACAGATACGCAGTATTTT
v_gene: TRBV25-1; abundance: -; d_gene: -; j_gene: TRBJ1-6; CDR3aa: CASSNGLLDSPLHF; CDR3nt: TGTGCCAGCAGTAACGGACTATTGGATTCACCCCTCCACTTT
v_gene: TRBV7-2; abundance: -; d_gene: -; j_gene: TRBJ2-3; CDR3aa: CASSLGTLADTQYF; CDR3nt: TGTGCCAGCAGCTTAGGGACTCTGGCAGATACGCAGTATTTT
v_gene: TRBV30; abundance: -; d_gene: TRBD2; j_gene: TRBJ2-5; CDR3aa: CAWSPVLMGLAAETQYF; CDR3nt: TGTGCCTGGAGCCCCGTACTAATGGGACTAGCGGCGGAGACCCAGTACTTC
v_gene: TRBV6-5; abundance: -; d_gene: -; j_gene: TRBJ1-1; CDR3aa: CASSYEGGGEAFF; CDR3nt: TGTGCCAGCAGTTATGAGGGAGGGGGTGAAGCTTTCTTT
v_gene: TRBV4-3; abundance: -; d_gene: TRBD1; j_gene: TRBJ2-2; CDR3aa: CASSGQGSGELFF; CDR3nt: TGCGCCAGCAGCGGACAGGGTTCCGGGGAGCTGTTTTTT
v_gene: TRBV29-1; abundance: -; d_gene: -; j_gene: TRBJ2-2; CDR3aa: CSVTPSTGELFF; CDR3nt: TGCAGCGTAACACCTAGCACCGGGGAGCTGTTTTTT
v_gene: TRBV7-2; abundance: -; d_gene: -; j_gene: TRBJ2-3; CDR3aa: CASSLQGEADTQYF; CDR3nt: TGTGCCAGCAGCCTACAGGGTGAAGCAGATACGCAGTATTTT